A single TCR beta chain is shown here with its context. The antigen remains unidentified. This sample stems from a study of shared clonotypes between healthy human individuals. Some 32,000 T cell genomes, or around 200 ng DNA, went into the sorted-subset replicate PCRs. Authors' analysis steps: Filtering differed, since immunoSEQ gave only junction sequences and no quality scores. The protocol was immunoSEQ multiplex PCR, while the TCRdb copy is restricted to in-frame clones and leaves out a portion. D and trimming were read from the DNA, whereas the V and J calls and clone size are those reported in that table. The profile covers 550,000 to 800,000 clones, with under 80% appearing a single time and 1.7% taken by the ten largest. Study-wide results and caveats: The study generally estimated greater richness for naive than memory subsets.

Germline lookup yields CDR1 LNHDA and CDR2 SQIVND (reference sequence). This CDR3 contains 14 residues. After removal of 8 bases from V and 8 bases from J, the junction contained 11 bases not matched to a gene. The split of CD4+ cells yielded CD45RA+ naive and CD45RA-negative memory subsets. The sample consisted of memory CD4+ T cells sorted from blood. Noted subset: CD45RA-negative fraction. V usage is TRBV19 and J usage is TRBJ1-2; 10 bases match TRBD1. This receptor was taken from a woman under 40 in good health. In DNA form, the CDR3 reads TGTGCCAGTCGGAACGACAGGGGGCTCGGAGGCTACACCTTC. Its protein is CASRNDRGLGGYTF.